Listed here is a single T cell receptor (beta chain). It lacks a known antigen. No clone much larger than this one lies a single base away; base qualities are absent. Including cysteine and phenylalanine, the CDR3 has 15 amino acids. Left in the record is the CDR3 DNA by itself, 45 bases read in frame from the first base. V drops 6 bases and J drops 1 base, leaving 14 bases in between. RNA was extracted with the RNeasy kit and roughly 0.45 to 1 ug was reverse transcribed using random hexamers. The immunoSEQ multiplex PCR assay, which covers 54 Vbeta and 13 Jbeta segments, was used to amplify TCR beta CDR3 regions. To correct PCR amplification bias, a synthetic template baseline was used for both primer optimization and computational correction. The published analysis was carried out like this. Reads were annotated to V, D and J genes according to IMGT and were analyzed with immunoSEQ Analyzer, with only productive sequences retained. To calculate clonality, Shannon entropy was normalized by log2 of the number of productive unique sequences and then subtracted from one. Public and private clones were assessed among the 100 most prevalent clones of each patient and control. Susac-specific clones were defined as absent from healthy and MS cohorts, 800 to 1,200 published viral clones and other ImmuneACCESS disease sequences. TCRdb handled the public reads itself, with Q25 trimming in fastp and clone calling in MiXCR, and kept productive beta chains. All rows with the same CDR3 protein become a single entry with the most common DNA and genes. The V and J calls were not made by the authors but by TCRdb's processing. The sample table contains 74,000 or so distinct CDR3 sequences; only one count was recorded for more than 85% of them. The ten biggest clones cover around 0.48% of the sample.

Peripheral blood CD8+ and CD4+ T cells from healthy donors, Susac syndrome patients and multiple sclerosis patients were profiled by high-throughput TCR beta sequencing. Susac syndrome patients met recently defined diagnostic criteria for definite or probable disease. Bulk CD8+ and CD4+ T cells were purified by magnetic negative isolation, while CD8+ TEMRA cells were enriched using FACS. Blood was drawn into EDTA tubes, processed within 24 hours, and PBMCs were isolated by density gradient centrifugation. PBMCs intended for TCR sequencing were frozen in liquid nitrogen and were later thawed in a 37 degrees C water bath. Purity of sorted or isolated CD4+, CD8+ and CD8+ TEMRA cells was at least 90%. The sample is drawn from a study of CD8 T cells in Susac syndrome (dated by TCRdb to about 2019). A note on the overall study: Of the Susac syndrome patients who were sequenced, roughly 8 were in clinical remission while 5 or 6 had clinically active disease. Susac syndrome patients were therapy-naive, on corticosteroids (some also receiving IVIg), or on IVIg alone at blood withdrawal. Repertoire sequencing was used to test whether CD8+ T cell activation and differentiation in Susac syndrome was antigen driven. General study outcomes and caveats: No clonal expansion was detected in the CD4+ T cell repertoire of Susac syndrome patients. The TCR sequencing and HLA analysis was acknowledged to have included a relatively small number of individuals.

The chain uses TRBV12-3 or TRBV12-4 and TRBJ2-3, and the D gene may be TRBD2, 6 bases matching. Sequenced material: CD4+ T cells from PBMCs. This TCR was sampled from a human donor with Susac syndrome. The CDR3 in this case is CASRLSGLGTDTQYF. The DNA sequence is TGTGCCAGCAGACTCAGCGGGTTAGGCACAGATACGCAGTATTTT.